Listed here is a single T cell receptor beta chain. The CDR3 contains 15 residues. Germline V CDR1 and CDR2: MDHEN, SYDVKM. Trimming removed 2 bases from V and 5 bases from J; junction bases left unmatched: 4. This specimen comes from a study of cytomegalovirus exposure and HLA in healthy donors. The PCR made use of 60 Vbeta and 13 Jbeta primers. Profiled with immunoSEQ multiplex PCR; TCRdb holds only in-frame clones, not every one. Among 150,000 to 200,000 clones listed, around four fifths were seen once. The sample taken for sequencing was PBMCs. This chain joins TRBV28 and TRBJ1-5, with 9 bases fitting TRBD1. The sequence derives from a female donor in good health and CMV-seronegative. CDR3 bases: TGTGCCAGCAGTTTAACAGGGGGCTGGGATCAGCCCCAGCATTTT. Protein: CASSLTGGWDQPQHF.